This T cell receptor beta chain was observed in a study of T cell responses to AZD1222 COVID-19 vaccine. Germline CDR1 and CDR2: MNHNS and SASEGT. The CDR3 consists of 15 residues. The V end was cut by 2 bases, the J end by 12 bases, with 20 bases between. Some clones are missing from TCRdb's copy, which holds only in-frame ones; the method was immunoSEQ multiplex PCR. The sample consists of 150,000 or so clones, about nine tenths of them appearing once. About this clone itself: The target antigen is unknown.

Study findings and constraints: The sample set comprised mostly white British donors with more females, and clonal diversity was possibly underestimated. Repertoire collection took place solely once the T cell response had peaked. Compared with day 0, the breadth and depth of the Spike-specific TCR repertoire rose significantly after two doses of AZD1222. It was only a handful of AZD1222 recipients who were seropositive at baseline.

The V gene is TRBV6-1, the J gene TRBJ1-5; D possibly corresponds to TRBD1 (6 bases). This TCR came from an adult in good health. The sequencing here drew on peripheral blood, taken on day 0 of AZD1222 vaccination. The CDR3 DNA reads as TGTGCCAGCAGTGAATGGGACTCGTCGGACAGTGTCCAGCATTTT. It encodes CASSEWDSSDSVQHF.